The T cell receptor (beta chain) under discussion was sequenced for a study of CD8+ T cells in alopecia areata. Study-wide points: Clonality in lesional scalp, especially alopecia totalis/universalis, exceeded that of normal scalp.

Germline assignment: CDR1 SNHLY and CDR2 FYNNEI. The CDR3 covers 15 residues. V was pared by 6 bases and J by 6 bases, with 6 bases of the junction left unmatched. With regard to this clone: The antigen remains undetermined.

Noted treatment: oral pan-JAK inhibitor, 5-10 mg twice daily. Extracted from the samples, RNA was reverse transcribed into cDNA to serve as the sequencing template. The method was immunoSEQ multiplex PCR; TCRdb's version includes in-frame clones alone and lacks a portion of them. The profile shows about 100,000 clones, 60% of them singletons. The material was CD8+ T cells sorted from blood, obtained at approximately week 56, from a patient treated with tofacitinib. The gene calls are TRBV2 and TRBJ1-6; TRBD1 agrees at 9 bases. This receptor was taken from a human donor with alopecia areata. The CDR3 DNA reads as TGTGCCAGCAGAGGGGACAGGGCCCCTAATTCACCCCTCCACTTT. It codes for CASRGDRAPNSPLHF.